The sequence of this TCR beta chain was determined in a study of blood T cell repertoires in COVID-19. Across the whole study: The origin of the acute and convalescent COVID-19 samples was the United States, Italy and Spain. T cells, B-cell-depleted T cells, or PBMCs supplied cDNA or gDNA.

Per the original methods: Using reference gene primer amplification, nucleated cell counts were estimated. Assay: immunoSEQ multiplex PCR; the TCRdb copy retains only in-frame clones and omits some. V, J and clone size are those of that table, while D and trimming were read from the DNA. This table holds 85,000 or so clones, over 90% found once. As to this clone: A junction boundary mismatches the germline segment, possibly from a read error.

The TCR sequence derives from a human donor with active COVID-19. The donor label of this sample is uncertain. Sequenced input: peripheral blood.

The CDR3 sequence is CASRAAGAPTGTQYF. CDR3 in DNA: TGTGCCAGCAGGGCAGCGGGAGCGCCGACAGGTACGCAGTATTTT. The chain links TRBV28 to TRBJ2-3; TRBD2 matches 8 bases. The CDR3 length is 15 residues. Germline CDR1 reads MDHEN; CDR2 reads SYDVKM.